What follows are 9 T cell receptor beta chains derived from one specimen sequenced in a study of cytomegalovirus exposure and HLA in healthy donors. The PCR was carried out with 60 Vbeta primers and 13 Jbeta primers. The table came from immunoSEQ multiplex PCR; TCRdb's copy has only in-frame clones and leaves some out. Here the sample spans about 98,000 clones, more than 70% being singletons. The sequenced sample was PBMCs. The receptors were sampled from a man between 18 and 29 years old in good health and CMV-seropositive.

This rearrangement joins TRBV18 to TRBJ2-7, with 7 bases identical to TRBD1. V trimming: 2 bases; J trimming: 2 bases; junction bases outside the gene matches: 3. Germline CDR1 KGHSH, CDR2 LQKENI. The CDR3 spans 14 residues. The CDR3 coding sequence is TGTGCCAGCTCACCAAAGGGGGCAACCTACGAGCAGTACTTC. Translating it yields CASSPKGATYEQYF.

This chain joins TRBV10-3 and TRBJ2-1; 10 bases line up with TRBD1. This CDR3 is 15 amino acids long. CDR1 and CDR2 from the germline V gene are ENHRY and SYGVKD. With 7 bases clipped from V and 5 bases from J, the junction kept 8 bases outside the gene matches. The CDR3 coding sequence is TGTGCCATCAAGAGGGACAGGGGTAAGGACAATGAGCAGTTCTTC. Its protein product is CAIKRDRGKDNEQFF.

V is TRBV7-8 and J is TRBJ2-5; a weak D match, TRBD2 (6 bases). With 3 bases removed from V and 4 bases from J, the gap between germline ends came to 9 bases. The CDR3 is 13 residues long. Germline assignment: CDR1 SGHVS and CDR2 FQNEAQ. The CDR3 protein is CASSFRGRETQYF. DNA of the CDR3: TGTGCCAGCAGCTTTCGGGGGAGAGAGACCCAGTACTTC.

This rearrangement joins TRBV7-9 to TRBJ1-4; D gene unclear. CDR3 length: 14 amino acids. Trimming took off 3 bases at V and 8 bases at J, with 13 bases between the two ends. Germline V gene data show CDR1 as SEHNR and CDR2 as FQNEAQ (reference sequence). As DNA, the CDR3 is TGTGCCAGCAGCTTTATCGGCGGCGACGAAAAACTGTTTTTT. Protein product: CASSFIGGDEKLFF.

V usage is TRBV6-5 and J usage is TRBJ2-2, with 8 bases fitting TRBD2. Germline V gives CDR1 MNHEY, CDR2 SVGAGI. The CDR3 totals 13 residues. V lost 8 bases to trimming and J lost 7 bases; unmatched junction nucleotides: 6. For the CDR3, the DNA is TGTGCCAGCGCGCCGGGGGGGGGCGGGGAGCTGTTTTTT. Translation: CASAPGGGGELFF.

The genes are TRBV7-2 and TRBJ1-4, with D perhaps matching TRBD1 (6 bases). This CDR3 region has 15 residues. The germline V gene has CDR1 SGHTA and CDR2 FQGNSA. Trimming left V 5 bases short and J 7 bases short, with 17 bases between. The CDR3 is CASSPLGAGVEKLFF. The CDR3 DNA reads as TGTGCCAGCAGCCCGTTGGGGGCTGGGGTTGAAAAACTGTTTTTT.

The gene calls are TRBV19 and TRBJ2-3, with D possibly matching TRBD1 (6 bases). Germline V gives CDR1 LNHDA, CDR2 SQIVND (reference sequence). The CDR3 spans 14 residues. Trimming cost V 6 bases and J 2 bases, with 12 bases left between them. The CDR3 loop is CASSPDRVTDTQYF. The CDR3 DNA sequence: TGTGCCAGTAGCCCGGACAGAGTCACAGATACGCAGTATTTT.

This clone was detected once. This chain uses TRBV6-6 with TRBJ1-1; D gene unclear. Trimming cost V 0 bases and J 1 base, with 12 bases left between them. This CDR3 contains 16 residues. CDR1 is MNHNY and CDR2 is SVGAGI in the germline V gene (reference sequence). CDR3: CASSYSKGAANTEAFF. The CDR3 bases are TGTGCCAGCAGTTACTCGAAAGGAGCGGCGAACACTGAAGCTTTCTTT.

The V call is TRBV28, the J call TRBJ1-2; the match to TRBD1 covers 9 bases. The length of the CDR3 is 13 residues. V was pared by 5 bases and J by 7 bases, with 5 bases of the junction left unmatched. CDR1 and CDR2 from the germline V gene are MDHEN and SYDVKM. The CDR3 sequence is CASSRTGGRGYTF. DNA of the CDR3: TGTGCCAGCAGTCGAACAGGGGGCCGTGGCTACACCTTC.